The 2 T cell receptor beta chains listed next were all sequenced from one sample in a study of blood T cell repertoires in COVID-19. Profiled with immunoSEQ multiplex PCR; TCRdb holds only in-frame clones, not every one. The table has about 260,000 clones, approximately 86% seen once. Source material: peripheral blood. The receptors were gathered from a woman aged 55 to 70 with COVID-19, enrolled during active disease.

This clone was detected only a few times. V usage is TRBV19 and J usage is TRBJ2-3; a weak D match, TRBD2 (6 bases). The CDR3 has 14 residues. The germline V gene encodes CDR1 LNHDA and CDR2 SQIVND (reference sequence). V was shortened by 6 bases and J by 2 bases, with 12 bases between the two germline ends. The CDR3, as DNA: TGTGCCAGTAGCTCAAGGGACTTCACAGATACGCAGTATTTT. Its protein product is CASSSRDFTDTQYF. The variable domain in full, completed from reference TRBV19 and TRBJ2-3, reads DGGITQSPKYLFRKEGQNVTLSCEQNLNHDAMYWYRQDPGQGLRLIYYSQIVNDFQKGDIAEGYSVSREKKESFPLTVTSAQKNPTAFYLCASSSRDFTDTQYFGPGTRLTVL.

The chain has TRBV7-9 and TRBJ1-4, with D possibly matching TRBD1 (6 bases). The CDR3 is 14 amino acids. Germline CDR1 SEHNR, CDR2 FQNEAQ (reference sequence). Trimming shortened V by 1 base and J by 8 bases, and 11 bases separated the two germline ends. CDR3 sequence (DNA): TGTGCCAGCAGCTTAGATCGGGGGGCGGAAAAACTGTTTTTT. Amino acids: CASSLDRGAEKLFF.